A selection of T cell receptor beta chains follows, all from one sample in a study of OX40 agonist ivuxolimab in advanced cancers. Only in-frame clones appear in the TCRdb table, and some are missing; sequencing was by immunoSEQ multiplex PCR. The table shows around 150,000 clones, with 94% occurring only once. The sample was CD4+ or CD8+ T cells sorted from blood, taken in a trial of the OX40 agonist ivuxolimab. Receptor source: an adult with an advanced solid tumor such as melanoma, head and neck, liver or kidney cancer. CDR3s include the opening cysteine and the closing phenylalanine or tryptophan. Each record gives: D gene, clone size, V gene, J gene, CDR3 DNA, CDR3 protein. The D gene is left open where the match is weak. The size entry is marked missing in some rows and otherwise reads once, few, many or a size class.

-	-	TRBV6-4	TRBJ1-1	TGTGCCAGCAGGCCTGCCTCTATGAACACTGAAGCTTTCTTT	CASRPASMNTEAFF
-	-	TRBV4-1	TRBJ1-2	TGCGCCAGCTCGATGGAGGACTATGGCTACACCTTC	CASSMEDYGYTF
TRBD1	-	TRBV7-8	TRBJ2-4	TGTGCCAGCAGCATCCTCCGGGACAGCTCTTCACTAGCCAAAAACATTCAGTACTTC	CASSILRDSSSLAKNIQYF
TRBD2	-	TRBV11-2	TRBJ2-1	TGTGCCAGCAGTCTTACTAGCGGGAGGGCCCGTGAGCAGTTCTTC	CASSLTSGRAREQFF
TRBD1	-	TRBV19	TRBJ2-1	TGTGCCACCCTACCCGGGACAGGAACCTCGAATGAGCAGTTCTTC	CATLPGTGTSNEQFF
-	-	TRBV28	TRBJ1-3	TGTGCCAGCACCTCCCCACAAGGTGGAAACACCATATATTTT	CASTSPQGGNTIYF
-	-	TRBV28	TRBJ1-5	TGTGCCAGCACCGTGGACAGATCCTATCAGCCCCAGCATTTT	CASTVDRSYQPQHF
-	-	TRBV2	TRBJ1-2	TGTGCCAGCAGTATTATGATTTCTAACTATGGCTACACCTTC	CASSIMISNYGYTF
-	-	TRBV7-6	TRBJ2-1	TGTGCCAGCAGCTTAGCGGTCAGGGGTTCCTACAATGAGCAGTTCTTC	CASSLAVRGSYNEQFF
TRBD1	-	TRBV5-4	TRBJ1-3	TGTGCCAGCAGCACGGGACAGGGTGTCTCTGGAAACACCATATATTTT	CASSTGQGVSGNTIYF
TRBD2	-	TRBV5-6	TRBJ2-3	TGTGCCAGCAGCCTACGGACTAGCGCATACACAGATACGCAGTATTTT	CASSLRTSAYTDTQYF
-	-	TRBV21-1	TRBJ2-7	TGTGCCAGCAGCAGAGCGGGACTAGCGGGCCTCTCCTACGAGCAGTACTTC	CASSRAGLAGLSYEQYF
-	-	TRBV28	TRBJ1-5	TGTGCCAGCAGTCCCGGACACCAGATAAACAATCAGCCCCAGCATTTT	CASSPGHQINNQPQHF
-	-	TRBV28	TRBJ2-1	TGTGCCAGCAGTTTAGGTGGGACTGCGAGGGATGAGCAGTTCTTC	CASSLGGTARDEQFF
-	-	TRBV5-4	TRBJ2-1	TGTGCCAGCAGCCCTAGGGGGCGGCCGGGAGGCGAGCAGTTCTTC	CASSPRGRPGGEQFF
TRBD1	once	TRBV10-3	TRBJ1-4	TGTGCCATCACTTCCGGGACAGCGGGTAATGAAAAACTGTTTTTT	CAITSGTAGNEKLFF
-	-	TRBV7-3	TRBJ2-2	TGTGCCAGCAGCTCCCATAGCGGAGCAAACACCGGGGAGCTGTTTTTT	CASSSHSGANTGELFF
-	few	TRBV14	TRBJ1-3	TGTGCCAGCAGCCAAATAGGGGATGGAAACACCATATATTTT	CASSQIGDGNTIYF
-	-	TRBV18	TRBJ2-7	TGTGCCAGCTCACCTCCCTCTGGCGGAGCCTACGAGCAGTACTTC	CASSPPSGGAYEQYF
-	-	TRBV4-3	TRBJ1-1	TGCGCCAGCAGTCCCGGGGACGTTGACACTGAAGCTTTCTTT	CASSPGDVDTEAFF
-	-	TRBV28	TRBJ1-4	TGTGCCAGCAGGCCTACAGGGACGGGAGATGAAAAACTGTTTTTT	CASRPTGTGDEKLFF
TRBD1	-	TRBV4-1	TRBJ1-5	TGCGCCAGCAGCCTAGAACCGCCGGGACAGCGTCATCAGCCCCAGCATTTT	CASSLEPPGQRHQPQHF
-	-	TRBV19	TRBJ1-2	TGTGCCAGTAGTATGGGTATGGGTTACTATGGCTACACCTTC	CASSMGMGYYGYTF
-	-	TRBV27	TRBJ2-2	TGTGCCAGCAGCTCCCTTGGGGCCGGGGAGCTGTTTTTT	CASSSLGAGELFF
-	-	TRBV18	TRBJ2-7	TGTGCCAGCTCGCCTCAGGGTGGCGAGAGGGAGCAGTACTTC	CASSPQGGEREQYF
-	-	TRBV28	TRBJ1-2	TGTGCCAGCAGCCCCCGTAAACCCAGAGCCACTGGCTACACCTTC	CASSPRKPRATGYTF
TRBD2	once	TRBV7-2	TRBJ2-3	TGTGCCAGCAGCTTAGGGACTAGCGGGGGAAGCACAGATACGCAGTATTTT	CASSLGTSGGSTDTQYF
-	-	TRBV7-6	TRBJ1-1	TGTGCCAGCAGCCTAAGGGGCGGGGGCGTAGGCACTGAAGCTTTCTTT	CASSLRGGGVGTEAFF
-	-	TRBV21-1	TRBJ1-6	TGTGCCAGCAGCAGAATAGGGAGCTATAATTCACCCCTCCACTTT	CASSRIGSYNSPLHF
TRBD2	once	TRBV7-2	TRBJ2-7	TGTGCCAGCAGCATAGGACTAGCGGGAGCCTACGAGCAGTACTTC	CASSIGLAGAYEQYF
TRBD1	-	TRBV7-6	TRBJ1-2	TGTGCCAGCAGCGCCCGACAGGGTAACTATGGCTACACCTTC	CASSARQGNYGYTF
TRBD1	-	TRBV5-1	TRBJ2-5	TGCGCCAGCAGCGCGGGGACAGGGCCGTTGTCCCAGTACTTC	CASSAGTGPLSQYF
TRBD2	-	TRBV9	TRBJ2-1	TGTGCCAGCAGCGTAGCGGGAGGGCACAATGAGCAGTTCTTC	CASSVAGGHNEQFF
TRBD1	-	TRBV28	TRBJ1-5	TGTGCCAGCAGTACGCGACAGGGGGCGTATAGCAATCAGCCCCAGCATTTT	CASSTRQGAYSNQPQHF
-	-	TRBV11-2	TRBJ2-3	TGTGCCAGCAGCTTAGATAGGGACACAGATACGCAGTATTTT	CASSLDRDTDTQYF